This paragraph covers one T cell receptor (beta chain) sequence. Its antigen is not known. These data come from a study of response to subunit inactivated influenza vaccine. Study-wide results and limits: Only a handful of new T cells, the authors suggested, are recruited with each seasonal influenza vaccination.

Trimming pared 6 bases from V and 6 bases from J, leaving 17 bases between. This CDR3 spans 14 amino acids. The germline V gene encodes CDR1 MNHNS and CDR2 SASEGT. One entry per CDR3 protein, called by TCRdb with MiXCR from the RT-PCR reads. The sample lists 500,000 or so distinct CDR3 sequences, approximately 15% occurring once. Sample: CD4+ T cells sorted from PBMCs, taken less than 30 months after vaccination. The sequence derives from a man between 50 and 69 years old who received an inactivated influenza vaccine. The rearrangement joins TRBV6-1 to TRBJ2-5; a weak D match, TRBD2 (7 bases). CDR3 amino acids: CASRGGQGSKTQYF. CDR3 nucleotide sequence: TGTGCCAGCAGGGGGGGGCAGGGGTCGAAGACCCAGTACTTC.